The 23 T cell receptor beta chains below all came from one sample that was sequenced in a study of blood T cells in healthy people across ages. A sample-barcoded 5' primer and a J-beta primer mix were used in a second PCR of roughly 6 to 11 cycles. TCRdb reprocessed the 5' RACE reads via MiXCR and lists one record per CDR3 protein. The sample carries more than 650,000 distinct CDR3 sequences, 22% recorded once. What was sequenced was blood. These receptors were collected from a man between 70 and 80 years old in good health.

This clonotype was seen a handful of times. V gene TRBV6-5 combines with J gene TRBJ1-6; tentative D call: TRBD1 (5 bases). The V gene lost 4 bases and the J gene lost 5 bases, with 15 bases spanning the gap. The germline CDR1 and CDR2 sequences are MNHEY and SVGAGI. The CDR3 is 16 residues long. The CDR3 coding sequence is TGTGCCAGCAGTTTTAAGGACGGGGCCAATAATTCACCCCTCCACTTT. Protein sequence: CASSFKDGANNSPLHF.

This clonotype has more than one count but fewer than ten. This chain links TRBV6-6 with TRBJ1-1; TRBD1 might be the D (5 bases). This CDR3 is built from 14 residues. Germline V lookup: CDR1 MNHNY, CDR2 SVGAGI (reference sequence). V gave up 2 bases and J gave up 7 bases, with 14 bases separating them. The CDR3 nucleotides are TGTGCCAGCAGTTACCCCGGGGGTGCAATTGAAGCTTTCTTT. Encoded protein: CASSYPGGAIEAFF.

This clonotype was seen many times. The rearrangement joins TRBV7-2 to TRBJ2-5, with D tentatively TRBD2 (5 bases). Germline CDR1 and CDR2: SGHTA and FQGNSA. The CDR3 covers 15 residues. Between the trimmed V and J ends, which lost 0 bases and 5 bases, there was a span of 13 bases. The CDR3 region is CASSLARGLSETQYF. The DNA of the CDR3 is TGTGCCAGCAGCTTAGCTAGAGGGTTATCGGAGACCCAGTACTTC.

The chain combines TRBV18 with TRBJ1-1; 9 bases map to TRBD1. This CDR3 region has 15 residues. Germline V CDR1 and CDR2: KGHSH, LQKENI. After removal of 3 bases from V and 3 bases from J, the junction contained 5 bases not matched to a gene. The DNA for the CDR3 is TGTGCCAGCTCACCGACAAGGACAGGGGACACTGAAGCTTTCTTT. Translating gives CASSPTRTGDTEAFF.

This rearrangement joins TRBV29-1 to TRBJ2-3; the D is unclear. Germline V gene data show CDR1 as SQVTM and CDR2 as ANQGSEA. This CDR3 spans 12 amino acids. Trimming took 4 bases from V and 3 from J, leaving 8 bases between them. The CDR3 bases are TGCAGCGTTGGGTCGACGACAGATACGCAGTATTTT. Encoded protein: CSVGSTTDTQYF.

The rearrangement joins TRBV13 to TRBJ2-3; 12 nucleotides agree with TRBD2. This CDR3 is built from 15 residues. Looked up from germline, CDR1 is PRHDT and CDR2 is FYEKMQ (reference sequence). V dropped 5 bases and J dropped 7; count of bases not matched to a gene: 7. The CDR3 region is CASSLGTSGLNTQYF. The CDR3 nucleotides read TGTGCCAGCAGCCTTGGGACTAGCGGGTTGAATACGCAGTATTTT.

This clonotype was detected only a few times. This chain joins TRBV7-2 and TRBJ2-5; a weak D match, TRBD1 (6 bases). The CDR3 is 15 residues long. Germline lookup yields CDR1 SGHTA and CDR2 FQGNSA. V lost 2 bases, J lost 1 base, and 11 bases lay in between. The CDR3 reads CASSLWGQIQETQYF. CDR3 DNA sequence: TGTGCCAGCAGCTTATGGGGACAAATCCAAGAGACCCAGTACTTC. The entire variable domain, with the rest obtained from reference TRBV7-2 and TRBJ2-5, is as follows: GAGVSQSPSNKVTEKGKDVELRCDPISGHTALYWYRQSLGQGLEFLIYFQGNSAPDKSGLPSDRFSAERTGGSVSTLTIQRTQQEDSAVYLCASSLWGQIQETQYFGPGTRLLVL.

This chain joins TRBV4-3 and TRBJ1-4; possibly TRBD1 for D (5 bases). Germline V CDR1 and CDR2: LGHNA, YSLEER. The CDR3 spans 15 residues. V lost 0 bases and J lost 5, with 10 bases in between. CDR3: CASSQDPGPNEKLFF. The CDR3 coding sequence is TGCGCCAGCAGCCAAGATCCGGGACCGAATGAAAAACTGTTTTTT.

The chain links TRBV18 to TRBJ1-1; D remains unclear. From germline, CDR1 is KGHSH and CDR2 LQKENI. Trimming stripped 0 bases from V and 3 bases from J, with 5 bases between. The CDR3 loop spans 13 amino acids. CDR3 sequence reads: CASSPPVDTEAFF. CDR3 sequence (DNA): TGTGCCAGCTCACCACCGGTGGACACTGAAGCTTTCTTT.

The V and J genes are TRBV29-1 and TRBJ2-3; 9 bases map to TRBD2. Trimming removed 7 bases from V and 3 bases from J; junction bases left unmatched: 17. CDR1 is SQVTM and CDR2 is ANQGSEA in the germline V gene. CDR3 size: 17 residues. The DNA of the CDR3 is TGCAGCGCCCTCTCAGGAACGGTAGCGGGAGAGACAGATACGCAGTATTTT. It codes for CSALSGTVAGETDTQYF.

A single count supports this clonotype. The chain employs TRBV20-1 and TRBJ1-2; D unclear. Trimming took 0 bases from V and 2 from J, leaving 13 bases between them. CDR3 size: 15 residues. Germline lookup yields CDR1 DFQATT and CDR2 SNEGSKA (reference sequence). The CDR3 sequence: CSARETGSGNYGYTF. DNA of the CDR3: TGCAGTGCTAGAGAAACGGGGTCGGGAAACTATGGCTACACCTTC.

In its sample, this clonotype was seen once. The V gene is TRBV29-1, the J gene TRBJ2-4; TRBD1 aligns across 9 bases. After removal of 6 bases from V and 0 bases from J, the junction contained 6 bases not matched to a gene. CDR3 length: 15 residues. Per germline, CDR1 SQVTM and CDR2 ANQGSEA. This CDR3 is CSVKQGALAKNIQYF. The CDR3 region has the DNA TGCAGCGTCAAACAGGGGGCCTTAGCCAAAAACATTCAGTACTTC.

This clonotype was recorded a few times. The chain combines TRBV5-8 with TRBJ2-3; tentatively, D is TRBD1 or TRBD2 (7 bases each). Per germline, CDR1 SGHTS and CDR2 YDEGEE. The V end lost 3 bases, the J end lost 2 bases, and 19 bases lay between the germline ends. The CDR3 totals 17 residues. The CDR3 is CASSYPSTGRATDTQYF. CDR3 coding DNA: TGTGCCAGCAGCTATCCTTCGACAGGGAGGGCCACAGATACGCAGTATTTT. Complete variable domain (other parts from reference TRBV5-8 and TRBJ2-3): EAGVTQSPTHLIKTRGQQATLRCSPISGHTSVYWYQQALGLGLQFLLWYDEGEERNRGNFPPRFSGRQFPNYSSELNVNALELEDSALYLCASSYPSTGRATDTQYFGPGTRLTVL.

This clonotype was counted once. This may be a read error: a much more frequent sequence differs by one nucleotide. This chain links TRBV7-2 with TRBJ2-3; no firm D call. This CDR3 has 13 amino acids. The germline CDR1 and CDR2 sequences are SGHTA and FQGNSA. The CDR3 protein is CAGSPPNTDTQYF. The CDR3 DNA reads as TGTGCCGGCAGCCCCCCGAACACAGATACGCAGTATTTT. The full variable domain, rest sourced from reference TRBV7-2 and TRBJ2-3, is GAGVSQSPSNKVTEKGKDVELRCDPISGHTALYWYRQSLGQGLEFLIYFQGNSAPDKSGLPSDRFSAERTGGSVSTLTIQRTQQEDSAVYLCAGSPPNTDTQYFGPGTRLTVL.

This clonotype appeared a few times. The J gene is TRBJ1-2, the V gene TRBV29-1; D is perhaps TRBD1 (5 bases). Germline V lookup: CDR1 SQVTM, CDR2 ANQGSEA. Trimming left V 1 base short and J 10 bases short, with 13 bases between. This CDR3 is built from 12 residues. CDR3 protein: CSVEVRGEIYTF. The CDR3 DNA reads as TGCAGCGTTGAAGTGCGGGGGGAAATCTACACCTTC.

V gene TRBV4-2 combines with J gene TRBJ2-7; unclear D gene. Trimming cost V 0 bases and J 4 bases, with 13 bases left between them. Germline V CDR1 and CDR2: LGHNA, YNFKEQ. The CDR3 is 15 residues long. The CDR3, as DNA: TGTGCCAGCAGCCAAGAACCGGAGCGAGTTTACGAGCAGTACTTC. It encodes CASSQEPERVYEQYF.

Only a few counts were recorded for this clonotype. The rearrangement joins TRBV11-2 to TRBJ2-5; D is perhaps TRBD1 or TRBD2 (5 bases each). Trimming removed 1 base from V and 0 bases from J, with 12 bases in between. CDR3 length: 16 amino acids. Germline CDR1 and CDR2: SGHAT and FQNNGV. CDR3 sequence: CASSLGGFSHQETQYF. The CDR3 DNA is TGTGCCAGCAGCTTAGGGGGGTTTTCCCACCAAGAGACCCAGTACTTC.

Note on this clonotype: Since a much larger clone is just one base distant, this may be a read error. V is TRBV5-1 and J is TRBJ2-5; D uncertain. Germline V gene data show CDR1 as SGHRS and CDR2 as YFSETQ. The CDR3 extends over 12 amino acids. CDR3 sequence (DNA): TGCGCCAGCAGCTTGCTCAGCAATGAGCAGCTCTTC. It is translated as CASSLLSNEQLF.

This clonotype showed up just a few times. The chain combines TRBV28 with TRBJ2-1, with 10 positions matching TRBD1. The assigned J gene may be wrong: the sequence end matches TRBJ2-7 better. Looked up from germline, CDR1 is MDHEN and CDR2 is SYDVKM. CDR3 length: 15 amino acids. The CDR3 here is CASSHTGTGAYEQYV. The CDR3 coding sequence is TGTGCCAGCAGCCACACAGGGACAGGGGCCTACGAGCAGTACGTC.

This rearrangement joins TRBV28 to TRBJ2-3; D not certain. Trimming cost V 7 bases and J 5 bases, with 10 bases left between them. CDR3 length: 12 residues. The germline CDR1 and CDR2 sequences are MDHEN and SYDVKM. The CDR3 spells CASTSPEDTQYF. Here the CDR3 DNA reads TGTGCCAGCACCTCCCCTGAAGATACGCAGTATTTT.

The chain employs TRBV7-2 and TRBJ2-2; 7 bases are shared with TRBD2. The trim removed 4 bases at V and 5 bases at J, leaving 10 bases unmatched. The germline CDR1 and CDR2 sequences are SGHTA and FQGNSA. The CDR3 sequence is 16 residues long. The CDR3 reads CASSSKSGIGTGELFF. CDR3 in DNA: TGTGCCAGCAGCTCTAAAAGCGGGATTGGAACCGGGGAGCTGTTTTTT.

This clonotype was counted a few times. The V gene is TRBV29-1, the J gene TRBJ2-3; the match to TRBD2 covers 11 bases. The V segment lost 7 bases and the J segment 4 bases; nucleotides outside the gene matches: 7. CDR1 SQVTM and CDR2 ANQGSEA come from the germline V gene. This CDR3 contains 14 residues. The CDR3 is CSANSGRGADTQYF. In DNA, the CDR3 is TGCAGCGCTAATAGCGGGAGGGGTGCAGATACGCAGTATTTT.

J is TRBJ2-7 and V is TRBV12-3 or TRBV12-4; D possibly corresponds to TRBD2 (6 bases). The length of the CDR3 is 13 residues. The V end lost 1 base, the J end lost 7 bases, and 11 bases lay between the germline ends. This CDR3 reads CASSLGLVGEQYV. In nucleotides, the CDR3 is TGTGCCAGCAGTTTAGGACTAGTGGGGGAGCAGTACGTC.